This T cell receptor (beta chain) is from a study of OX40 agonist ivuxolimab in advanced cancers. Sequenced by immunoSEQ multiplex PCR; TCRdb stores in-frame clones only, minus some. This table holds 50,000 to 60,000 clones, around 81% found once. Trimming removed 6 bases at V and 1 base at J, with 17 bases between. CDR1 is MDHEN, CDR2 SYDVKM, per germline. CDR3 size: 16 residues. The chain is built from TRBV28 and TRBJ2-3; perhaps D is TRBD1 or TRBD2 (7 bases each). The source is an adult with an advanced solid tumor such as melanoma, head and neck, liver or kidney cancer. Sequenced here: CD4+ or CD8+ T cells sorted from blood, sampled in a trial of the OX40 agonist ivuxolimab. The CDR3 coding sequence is TGTGCCAGCAGATATTACCAGGGGGGGGGCACAGATACGCAGTATTTT. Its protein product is CASRYYQGGGTDTQYF.